What follows describes a single TCR beta chain. The data originate from a study of blood T cell repertoires in COVID-19. V shed 5 bases and J shed 2 bases, with 15 bases lying between them. The CDR3 contains 15 residues. The germline gives CDR1 SEHNR, CDR2 FQNEAQ (reference sequence). Authors' methods: The assay estimated nucleated cells by amplifying reference gene primers. Produced via immunoSEQ multiplex PCR; TCRdb's table is partial and in-frame only. The V and J calls and clone size come from that table; D and trimming were worked out from the DNA. Seen here are approximately 410,000 clones, roughly 85% observed once, and the top ten hold 1.4%.

V is TRBV7-9 and J is TRBJ1-1; perhaps TRBD1 as D (5 bases). The TCR was taken from a woman aged 25 to 39 with active or convalescent COVID-19. The source material was peripheral blood. The DNA for the CDR3 is TGTGCCAGCAGCCCTGGGACTGGACTAAACACTGAAGCTTTCTTT. Amino acids: CASSPGTGLNTEAFF. Full variable domain (outside the CDR3, taken from reference TRBV7-9 and TRBJ1-1): DTGVSQNPRHKITKRGQNVTFRCDPISEHNRLYWYRQTLGQGPEFLTYFQNEAQLEKSRLLSDRFSAERPKGSFSTLEIQRTEQGDSAMYLCASSPGTGLNTEAFFGQGTRLTVV.